Listed here are 11 T cell receptor beta chains from one sample, sequenced in a study of follicular helper T cells after annual influenza vaccination. Data came from immunoSEQ multiplex PCR; TCRdb stores just in-frame clones and leaves some out. The table lists approximately 7,400 clones, approximately 83% of them singletons. The sample's time point: 2015-2016 season, 7 days after influenza vaccination. Sample: CXCR5+ CD38- circulating T follicular helper cells from blood, taken 7 days after influenza vaccination. Subset specified: circulating Tfh, non-naive CD4+CXCR5+PD-1+ (ICOS+CD38+ or ICOS-CD38-). The receptors derive from an adult who received the influenza vaccine.

DNA of the CDR3: TGTGCCAGCAGCTTAGTAGCACTAGCGGGAGGAAATGAGCAGTTCTTC. This encodes CASSLVALAGGNEQFF. The genes are TRBV11-2 and TRBJ2-1, with 12 positions matching TRBD2. This CDR3 comprises 16 residues. From germline, CDR1 is SGHAT and CDR2 FQNNGV. The junction had 5 bases not matched to a gene; V was cut back by 1 base and J by 7 bases.

This rearrangement joins TRBV19 to TRBJ2-2, with 10 positions matching TRBD2. The CDR3 has 15 amino acids. Unmatched junction bases numbered 3, after V lost 4 bases and J lost 4 bases. Germline loops: CDR1 LNHDA, CDR2 SQIVND (reference sequence). CDR3 sequence (DNA): TGTGCCAGTAGTAGGGCTAGCGGGAGCACCGGGGAGCTGTTTTTT. As protein: CASSRASGSTGELFF. The whole variable domain, filled in from reference TRBV19 and TRBJ2-2, reads DGGITQSPKYLFRKEGQNVTLSCEQNLNHDAMYWYRQDPGQGLRLIYYSQIVNDFQKGDIAEGYSVSREKKESFPLTVTSAQKNPTAFYLCASSRASGSTGELFFGEGSRLTVL.

This chain uses TRBV7-3 with TRBJ2-5; 8 nucleotides align to TRBD2. CDR1 and CDR2 from the germline V gene are SGHTA and FQGTGA. CDR3 length equals 18 residues. V trimming: 4 bases; J trimming: 5 bases; junction bases outside the gene matches: 18. As DNA, the CDR3 is TGTGCCAGCAGCTCCCTGGGGGGCGCGGGAGGCCTTCGGGAGACCCAGTACTTC. This encodes CASSSLGGAGGLRETQYF.

The chain has TRBV5-1 and TRBJ2-3, with 7 bases lining up with TRBD2. CDR3 size: 17 residues. Germline lookup yields CDR1 SGHRS and CDR2 YFSETQ. Trimming at V came to 4 bases and at J to 4 bases, leaving 15 bases not matched to a gene. CDR3 nucleotide sequence: TGCGCCAGCAGCCATAGGAGGGAGGGCGGTTTGGCAGATACGCAGTATTTT. Its protein is CASSHRREGGLADTQYF.

This chain uses TRBV4-1 with TRBJ2-3; 8 bases align to TRBD2. With V trimmed by 2 bases and J by 7 bases, 17 bases remained unmatched. Germline V CDR1 and CDR2: MGHRA, YSYEKL. The CDR3 length is 18 residues. The CDR3, as DNA: TGCGCCAGCAGCCAATTCTATTCCCGGGGACTAGACTCGCATACGCAGTATTTT. It translates to CASSQFYSRGLDSHTQYF.

V and J are TRBV4-1 and TRBJ1-1; no firm D call. Trimming left V 4 bases short and J 4 bases short, with 28 bases between. CDR1 is MGHRA and CDR2 is YSYEKL in the germline V gene. The length of the CDR3 is 19 residues. DNA for the CDR3: TGCGCCAGCAGCCTAAAACCGGGTTCGACTGCGGAGGGTGGCACTGAAGCTTTCTTT. Protein: CASSLKPGSTAEGGTEAFF.

The CDR3 reads CASRGLTGELFF. CDR3 sequence (DNA): TGTGCCAGCAGGGGGCTCACCGGGGAGCTGTTTTTT. This chain uses TRBV2 with TRBJ2-2; D perhaps matches TRBD1 (5 bases). The CDR3 runs 12 residues. The germline V gene encodes CDR1 SNHLY and CDR2 FYNNEI. Between the trimmed V and J ends, which lost 6 bases and 4 bases, there was a span of 6 bases.

The chain employs TRBV19 and TRBJ1-5; D unresolved. This CDR3 has 13 amino acids. Germline CDR1 and CDR2: LNHDA and SQIVND (reference sequence). V was pared by 6 bases and J by 6 bases, with 12 bases between. CDR3 DNA sequence: TGTGCCAGTAGCCGGGAAAAAGGTCAGCCCCAGCATTTT. Translation gives CASSREKGQPQHF.

The CDR3 loop is CASSPGLAGDTYNEQFF. In DNA form, the CDR3 reads TGTGCCAGCTCACCGGGGCTAGCGGGAGACACGTACAATGAGCAGTTCTTC. V usage is TRBV18 and J usage is TRBJ2-1; 10 bases match TRBD2. This CDR3 spans 17 amino acids. CDR1 KGHSH and CDR2 LQKENI come from the germline V gene. Trimming cost V 3 bases and J 4 bases; bases outside gene matches: 9.

This chain joins TRBV28 and TRBJ1-1; D ambiguous. CDR3 length equals 13 residues. The V gene lost 11 bases and the J gene lost 0 bases, with 13 bases spanning the gap. The germline V gene encodes CDR1 MDHEN and CDR2 SYDVKM. This CDR3 reads CASRRELNTEAFF. DNA of the CDR3: TGTGCCTCTCGTCGGGAGCTGAACACTGAAGCTTTCTTT.

V is TRBV5-4 and J is TRBJ1-1, with D perhaps TRBD1 (5 bases). The CDR3 consists of 13 residues. Per germline, CDR1 SGHNT and CDR2 YYREEE (reference sequence). V was pared by 1 base and J by 4 bases, with 8 bases between. CDR3 amino acids: CASSLRQGTEAFF. The CDR3 nucleotides read TGTGCCAGCAGCTTGAGGCAGGGCACTGAAGCTTTCTTT.